The 30 T cell receptor beta chains listed next were all sequenced from one sample in a study of Ad26.COV2.S vaccination and SARS-CoV-2 variants. The treatment denotes: around 19 received Ad26.COV2.S at low or high dose, single or two shots; about 5 received placebo; per-sample allocation not given. At day 63 after the first vaccine or placebo injection, samples were drawn. Data came from immunoSEQ multiplex PCR; TCRdb stores just in-frame clones and leaves some out. The profile shows around 340,000 clones, 85% to 90% of them singletons. The source material was peripheral blood, sampled in a trial of Ad26.COV2.S vaccine versus placebo. These receptor sequences come from a person between 18 and 65 years old who received the Ad26.COV2.S COVID-19 vaccine or a placebo.

This clone has a handful of counts. This chain connects TRBV18 to TRBJ1-3; D unresolved. Trimming left V 1 base short and J 0 bases short, with 4 bases between. The CDR3 contains 14 residues. Looked up from germline, CDR1 is KGHSH and CDR2 is LQKENI. The CDR3: CASSPQNSGNTIYF. For the CDR3, the DNA is TGTGCCAGCTCACCACAGAACTCTGGAAACACCATATATTTT.

J is TRBJ1-1 and V is TRBV7-8; unclear D gene. Germline V CDR1 and CDR2: SGHVS, FQNEAQ. The CDR3 has 13 amino acids. The ends were cut back, 5 bases at V and 0 bases at J, with 7 bases in the middle. Written as DNA, the CDR3 is TGTGCCAGCAGCAAGGAACTGAACACTGAAGCTTTCTTT. It yields the protein CASSKELNTEAFF.

The chain joins TRBV7-2 to TRBJ1-5; D is perhaps TRBD1 (6 bases). Trimming removed 0 bases at V and 2 bases at J, with 8 bases between. The germline V gene has CDR1 SGHTA and CDR2 FQGNSA. The CDR3 loop spans 15 amino acids. The CDR3 here is CASSLAGGGNQPQHF. The CDR3 DNA sequence: TGTGCCAGCAGCTTAGCAGGGGGTGGCAATCAGCCCCAGCATTTT.

The rearrangement uses TRBV5-6 and TRBJ1-3, with D tentatively TRBD1 (6 bases). CDR3 length equals 15 residues. Germline V gene lookup returns CDR1 SGHDT and CDR2 YYEEEE. V lost 0 bases, J lost 2 bases, and 9 bases lay in between. The CDR3 region has the DNA TGTGCCAGCAGCTTGGTGGCAGGGGCTGGAAACACCATATATTTT. Translation gives CASSLVAGAGNTIYF.

J is TRBJ1-3 and V is TRBV15; D may be TRBD1 (5 bases). This CDR3 contains 17 residues. Germline V CDR1 and CDR2: LNHNV, YYDKDF (reference sequence). Trimming took off 0 bases at V and 0 bases at J, with 12 bases between the two ends. CDR3 bases: TGTGCCACCAGCAGAGATCGGGCAGGGATCTCTGGAAACACCATATATTTT. It yields the protein CATSRDRAGISGNTIYF.

The chain couples TRBV28 to TRBJ2-7, with D possibly called TRBD1 or TRBD2 (6 bases each). Germline V gene data show CDR1 as MDHEN and CDR2 as SYDVKM. The ends were cut back, 4 bases at V and 2 bases at J, with 12 bases in the middle. The CDR3 runs 14 residues. The CDR3 spells CASSSRGGPYEQYF. For the CDR3, the DNA is TGTGCCAGCAGTTCCCGTGGGGGGCCCTACGAGCAGTACTTC. The full variable domain, in which reference TRBV28 and TRBJ2-7 provide the parts outside the CDR3, is DVKVTQSSRYLVKRTGEKVFLECVQDMDHENMFWYRQDPGLGLRLIYFSYDVKMKEKGDIPEGYSVSREKKERFSLILESASTNQTSMYLCASSSRGGPYEQYFGPGTRLTVT.

The chain employs TRBV24-1 and TRBJ2-2; no firm D call. The germline V and J ends were trimmed by 0 bases and 5 bases, with 12 bases remaining between them. This CDR3 comprises 16 residues. The germline V gene has CDR1 KGHDR and CDR2 SFDVKD. CDR3 in amino acids: CATSDLLFGGTGELFF. The DNA of the CDR3 is TGTGCCACCAGTGATTTGCTGTTTGGTGGGACCGGGGAGCTGTTTTTT.

V is TRBV19 and J is TRBJ1-5; no clear D. Trimming stripped 3 bases from V and 0 bases from J, with 9 bases between. Looked up from germline, CDR1 is LNHDA and CDR2 is SQIVND (reference sequence). The CDR3 totals 15 residues. DNA of the CDR3: TGTGCCAGTAGTATCTTCGACGGTAGCAATCAGCCCCAGCATTTT. Protein: CASSIFDGSNQPQHF.

This clone occurred a few times. The chain recombines TRBV5-5 with TRBJ1-5, with TRBD1 as a possible D gene (6 bases). Germline loops: CDR1 SGHKS, CDR2 YYEKEE (reference sequence). This CDR3 spans 13 amino acids. Trimming pared 3 bases from V and 11 bases from J, leaving 15 bases between. The CDR3 DNA is TGTGCCAGCAGCTCCAGACCGGGGGCGGCCCAGCATTTT. This gives the protein CASSSRPGAAQHF.

The chain carries TRBV2 and TRBJ2-2; 13 nucleotides agree with TRBD2. The CDR3 totals 17 residues. V dropped 3 bases and J dropped 8; count of bases not matched to a gene: 9. CDR1 is SNHLY and CDR2 is FYNNEI in the germline V gene. The CDR3: CASSEPGLAGTVGELFF. The CDR3 region has the DNA TGTGCCAGCAGTGAGCCGGGACTAGCGGGGACCGTAGGGGAGCTGTTTTTT.

The rearrangement joins TRBV9 to TRBJ1-2; possibly TRBD1 for D (5 bases). V was pared by 3 bases and J by 2 bases, with 11 bases between. Germline V CDR1 and CDR2: SGDLS, YYNGEE. The CDR3 has 14 residues. In DNA form, the CDR3 reads TGTGCCAGCAGCGCAGGGAGTGGGAACTATGGCTACACCTTC. It encodes CASSAGSGNYGYTF. The full variable domain, with the rest looked up from reference TRBV9 and TRBJ1-2, is DSGVTQTPKHLITATGQRVTLRCSPRSGDLSVYWYQQSLDQGLQFLIQYYNGEERAKGNILERFSAQQFPDLHSELNLSSLELGDSALYFCASSAGSGNYGYTFGSGTRLTVV.

J is TRBJ2-1 and V is TRBV29-1; D remains ambiguous. V lost 0 bases to trimming and J lost 0 bases, with 6 bases between them. Germline values: CDR1 SQVTM, CDR2 ANQGSEA. The CDR3 loop spans 14 amino acids. CDR3 nucleotides: TGCAGCGTTGAAGAGCCTAGCTCCTACAATGAGCAGTTCTTC. Residues: CSVEEPSSYNEQFF.

This chain uses TRBV9 with TRBJ1-1, with D tentatively TRBD1 (6 bases). From germline, CDR1 is SGDLS and CDR2 YYNGEE. With 3 bases removed from V and 0 bases from J, the gap between germline ends came to 12 bases. There are 15 residues in the CDR3. CDR3 loop: CASSATGIMNTEAFF. The CDR3 bases are TGTGCCAGCAGCGCGACAGGTATCATGAACACTGAAGCTTTCTTT.

V gene TRBV20-1 combines with J gene TRBJ2-7; a possible D gene is TRBD2 (5 bases). With 3 bases removed from V and 6 bases from J, the gap between germline ends came to 15 bases. The germline V gene encodes CDR1 DFQATT and CDR2 SNEGSKA (reference sequence). This CDR3 is 13 amino acids long. The CDR3 DNA is TGCAGTGCTAGTGTCCCATCCGGGGTCGAGCAGTACTTC. Translating it yields CSASVPSGVEQYF.

CDR3 residues: CASSAGQIDYTF. Written as DNA, the CDR3 is TGTGCCAGTAGTGCGGGACAGATCGACTACACCTTC. This chain connects TRBV19 to TRBJ1-2; 7 bases agree with TRBD1. The CDR3 is made up of 12 amino acids. V was pared by 5 bases and J by 10 bases, with 7 bases of the junction left unmatched. Germline-derived CDR1 and CDR2 are LNHDA and SQIVND (reference sequence).

The CDR3: CASSLGTNTEAFF. The CDR3 nucleotides read TGTGCCAGCAGCTTAGGGACAAACACTGAAGCTTTCTTT. The chain carries TRBV11-1 and TRBJ1-1, with D perhaps TRBD1 (5 bases). Trimming left V 1 base short and J 2 bases short, with 5 bases between. Germline V lookup: CDR1 SGHAT, CDR2 FQDESV (reference sequence). The CDR3 consists of 13 residues.

The table lists this clone with a count of one. V usage is TRBV4-1 and J usage is TRBJ2-6, with D tentatively TRBD1 (6 bases). This CDR3 comprises 18 residues. Germline lookup yields CDR1 MGHRA and CDR2 YSYEKL. The germline V and J ends were trimmed by 3 bases and 4 bases, with 19 bases remaining between them. CDR3 sequence reads: CASSHSDRRPAGANVLTF. The CDR3 DNA reads as TGCGCCAGCAGCCATTCCGACAGGCGCCCCGCAGGGGCCAACGTCCTGACTTTC.

The rearrangement uses TRBV7-6 and TRBJ1-5, with 9 bases that match TRBD1. The germline CDR1 and CDR2 sequences are SGHVS and FNYEAQ. The CDR3 covers 15 residues. The V segment lost 4 bases and the J segment 7 bases; nucleotides outside the gene matches: 8. CDR3 loop: CASSSGTGRIQPQHF. CDR3 nucleotide sequence: TGTGCCAGCAGCTCAGGGACAGGGCGGATCCAGCCCCAGCATTTT.

CDR3 amino acids: CSVTQRGGHSDTQYF. The CDR3 bases are TGCAGCGTTACTCAGCGGGGTGGTCATTCAGATACGCAGTATTTT. The chain uses TRBV29-1 and TRBJ2-3; 7 nucleotides line up with TRBD2. Trimming at V came to 5 bases and at J to 4 bases, leaving 12 bases not matched to a gene. Per the germline V gene, CDR1 is SQVTM and CDR2 is ANQGSEA. The CDR3 contains 15 residues.

V is TRBV27 and J is TRBJ1-1; 11 bases agree with TRBD1. CDR3 length: 15 residues. J gave up 1 base and V 8 bases, and 6 bases lay outside the gene matches. Germline loops: CDR1 MNHEY, CDR2 SMNVEV (reference sequence). The chain's CDR3 is CASAAGQGANTEAFF. The CDR3, as DNA: TGTGCCAGCGCGGCCGGACAGGGGGCGAACACTGAAGCTTTCTTT.

The chain carries TRBV30 and TRBJ2-3, with D possibly being TRBD2 (6 bases). The CDR3 has 16 amino acids. V was pared by 3 bases and J by 6 bases, with 22 bases between. CDR1 and CDR2 (germline): GTSNPN, SVGIG (reference sequence). CDR3 amino acids: CAWSPTWGVESDTQYF. The DNA for the CDR3 is TGTGCCTGGAGCCCTACCTGGGGGGTTGAGTCCGATACGCAGTATTTT.

The chain is built from TRBV6-6 and TRBJ2-7, with D possibly being TRBD2 (5 bases). The CDR3 is 13 residues long. Looked up from germline, CDR1 is MNHNY and CDR2 is SVGAGI (reference sequence). Trimming stripped 4 bases from V and 0 bases from J, with 7 bases between. This chain's CDR3 is CASSSGNSYEQYF. CDR3 sequence (DNA): TGTGCCAGCAGTTCCGGGAACTCCTACGAGCAGTACTTC.

In regard to this clone: Other nucleotide sequences from this sample produce the same CDR3. V and J are TRBV5-1 and TRBJ1-4; TRBD1 matches at 7 bases. There are 14 residues in the CDR3. Germline CDR1 and CDR2: SGHRS and YFSETQ. J lost 4 bases, V lost 0 bases, and 0 bases had no gene match. This CDR3 reads CASSLGQGNEKLFF. For the CDR3, the DNA is TGCGCCAGCAGCTTGGGACAGGGTAATGAAAAACTGTTTTTT.

This clone was seen only a few times. The gene calls are TRBV2 and TRBJ1-5, with TRBD1 as a possible D gene (6 bases). Trimming cost V 4 bases and J 6 bases, with 16 bases left between them. The germline gives CDR1 SNHLY, CDR2 FYNNEI. CDR3 length: 15 amino acids. The CDR3 is CASSVSGAAAQPQHF. CDR3 coding DNA: TGTGCCAGCAGTGTATCGGGGGCTGCTGCTCAGCCCCAGCATTTT. Full variable domain (missing parts from reference TRBV2 and TRBJ1-5): EPEVTQTPSHQVTQMGQEVILRCVPISNHLYFYWYRQILGQKVEFLVSFYNNEISEKSEIFDDQFSVERPDGSNFTLKIRSTKLEDSAMYFCASSVSGAAAQPQHFGDGTRLSIL.

This clone was observed a few times. This chain joins TRBV9 and TRBJ2-2; the D gene is possibly TRBD1 (5 bases). V dropped 0 bases and J dropped 4 bases, with 7 bases sitting between them. Germline CDR1 and CDR2: SGDLS and YYNGEE. The length of the CDR3 is 14 residues. CDR3 loop: CASSVAGITGELFF. As DNA, the CDR3 is TGTGCCAGCAGCGTAGCAGGGATCACCGGGGAGCTGTTTTTT.

The rearrangement uses TRBV19 and TRBJ2-1; unclear D gene. Germline V CDR1 and CDR2: LNHDA, SQIVND (reference sequence). This CDR3 has 13 amino acids. V shed 4 bases and J shed 2 bases, with 6 bases lying between them. The CDR3 DNA follows: TGTGCCAGTAGTAACTCGCCCTACAATGAGCAGTTCTTC. Its translation is CASSNSPYNEQFF.

This rearrangement joins TRBV3-1 (or the pseudogene TRBV3-2) to TRBJ2-7; weak D call: TRBD1 (6 bases). Germline values: CDR1 LGHDT, CDR2 YNNKEL (reference sequence). The V and J ends lost 0 bases and 2 bases respectively, with 11 bases between them. This CDR3 has 15 amino acids. CDR3 in amino acids: CASSQDRAGAYEQYF. For the CDR3, the DNA is TGTGCCAGCAGCCAAGATCGAGCAGGGGCCTACGAGCAGTACTTC.

The chain joins TRBV27 to TRBJ1-1; maybe TRBD1 (5 bases). The germline V gene has CDR1 MNHEY and CDR2 SMNVEV (reference sequence). The V and J ends lost 6 bases and 4 bases respectively, with 15 bases between them. The CDR3 has 14 residues. CDR3 nucleotides: TGTGCCAGCAGCTACAAACAGGTTGCCACTGAAGCTTTCTTT. It translates to CASSYKQVATEAFF.

V and J are TRBV5-5 and TRBJ2-7; no clear D gene. Germline values: CDR1 SGHKS, CDR2 YYEKEE (reference sequence). CDR3 size: 12 residues. V lost 4 bases to trimming and J lost 4 bases, with 9 bases between them. The CDR3 reads CASSLRNYEQYF. CDR3 sequence (DNA): TGTGCCAGCAGCCTTCGGAATTACGAGCAGTACTTC.

This rearrangement joins TRBV4-3 to TRBJ2-5, with D hard to call. There are 14 residues in the CDR3. Germline CDR1 and CDR2: LGHNA and YSLEER. V was pared by 3 bases and J by 2 bases, with 10 bases between. The chain's CDR3 is CASSQQTGQETQYF. The CDR3 DNA reads as TGCGCCAGCAGCCAGCAGACTGGGCAAGAGACCCAGTACTTC.